One sample yielded the 10 T cell receptor beta chains listed below, sequenced in a study of T cells in Graves' hyperthyroidism and ophthalmopathy. Researchers took RNA transcripts and amplified the TCR beta CDR3 regions from them. RT-PCR in the first round (using the HTBI primer set) targeted the TCR CDR3. MiXCR was run by TCRdb on the multiplex PCR reads, yielding one entry per CDR3 protein. The sample holds hundreds of thousands of distinct CDR3 sequences, about 45% seen once. Sequenced input: peripheral blood or thyroid tissue (not recorded which). The receptors here all came from an adult man with Graves' disease, either hyperthyroidism or ophthalmopathy (not recorded which).

This clonotype has ten or more counts. The J gene is TRBJ2-5, the V gene TRBV20-1; 11 bases align to TRBD2. Germline-derived CDR1 and CDR2 are DFQATT and SNEGSKA (reference sequence). The CDR3 runs to 15 residues. After removal of 0 bases from V and 4 bases from J, the junction contained 4 bases not matched to a gene. DNA for the CDR3: TGCAGTGCTAGAGATGGGGGACTAGCGGTAGAGACCCAGTACTTC. The encoded protein is CSARDGGLAVETQYF.

This chain connects TRBV10-3 to TRBJ1-2, with 7 bases that match TRBD1. Germline V gene sequence: CDR1 ENHRY, CDR2 SYGVKD. V was clipped by 10 bases and J by 8 bases; unmatched bases: 16. The CDR3 is made up of 14 amino acids. CDR3 in DNA: TGTGCCAGCTCACTCGTCGACAGGGCCGACGGCTACACCTTC. Its translation: CASSLVDRADGYTF.

V usage is TRBV7-8 and J usage is TRBJ1-2; D may be TRBD1 (6 bases). Trimming left V 5 bases short and J 5 bases short, with 21 bases between. Germline CDR1 is SGHVS and CDR2 is FQNEAQ. The CDR3 spans 16 residues. The CDR3 DNA follows: TGTGCCAGCAGCCGGCGGGGGGGCGCGCAGACTTATGGCTACACCTTC. Residues: CASSRRGGAQTYGYTF.

The CDR3 region is CASGSGDYSNQPQHF. Written as DNA, the CDR3 is TGTGCTAGTGGTTCCGGAGATTATAGCAATCAGCCCCAGCATTTT. The J gene is TRBJ1-5, the V gene TRBV6-1; the D is unclear. CDR3 length: 15 residues. The germline gives CDR1 MNHNS, CDR2 SASEGT.

The genes are TRBV20-1 and TRBJ1-3; D is unresolved. The CDR3 sequence is 12 residues long. Trimming removed 3 bases at V and 4 bases at J, with 7 bases between. Germline V gives CDR1 DFQATT, CDR2 SNEGSKA (reference sequence). The DNA of the CDR3 is TGCAGTGCTAGTTCGGACGGAAACACCATATATTTT. This gives the protein CSASSDGNTIYF.

The V call is TRBV20-1, the J call TRBJ2-7; TRBD1 matches 9 bases. V lost 3 bases and J lost 6; bases outside the gene matches: 9. Looked up from germline, CDR1 is DFQATT and CDR2 is SNEGSKA (reference sequence). The CDR3 runs to 14 residues. The CDR3 DNA reads as TGCAGTGCTAGCGGCGGGACAGGGAAAGGCGAGCAGTACTTC. Residues: CSASGGTGKGEQYF.

Comments on this clonotype: The CDR3 end shows no conserved phenylalanine or tryptophan, and so a read error is likely. The gene calls are TRBV7-2 and TRBJ1-6, with 9 bases fitting TRBD1. The J segment lost 10 bases and the V segment lost 5 bases, leaving 12 bases of the junction unmatched. The CDR3 totals 16 residues. Per germline, CDR1 SGHTA and CDR2 FQGNSA. DNA for the CDR3: TGTGCCAGCAGCATAGGGCAGGGACAGGGTGGGTCACCCCTCCACTAT. This sequence encodes CASSIGQGQGGSPLHY.

The genes are TRBV29-1 and TRBJ1-5, with 8 bases fitting TRBD1. In germline, CDR1 is SQVTM, CDR2 ANQGSEA. The CDR3 has 14 residues. The junction had 6 bases not matched to a gene; V was cut back by 5 bases and J by 3 bases. DNA for the CDR3: TGCAGCGTTATCGGGACAGGCTTCAATCAGCCCCAGCATTTT. Encoded protein: CSVIGTGFNQPQHF.

As to this clonotype: At one boundary the junction diverges from the germline segment, which might be a read error. This chain uses TRBV7-9 with TRBJ2-7, with 11 nucleotides matching TRBD1. The CDR3 runs 16 residues. Germline values: CDR1 SEHNR, CDR2 FQNEAQ (reference sequence). Here the CDR3 DNA reads TGTGCCGGCAGCCCTACCGGGACAGGGGGTTGGTACGAGCAGTACTTC. Amino acid sequence: CAGSPTGTGGWYEQYF.

The chain is built from TRBV20-1 and TRBJ1-6; no clear D. Trimming took off 4 bases at V and 13 bases at J, with 14 bases between the two ends. Germline V gene lookup returns CDR1 DFQATT and CDR2 SNEGSKA (reference sequence). This CDR3 contains 12 residues. The CDR3 spells CSAKGSGQPLHF. In nucleotides, the CDR3 is TGCAGTGCTAAGGGATCGGGTCAGCCCCTCCACTTT.